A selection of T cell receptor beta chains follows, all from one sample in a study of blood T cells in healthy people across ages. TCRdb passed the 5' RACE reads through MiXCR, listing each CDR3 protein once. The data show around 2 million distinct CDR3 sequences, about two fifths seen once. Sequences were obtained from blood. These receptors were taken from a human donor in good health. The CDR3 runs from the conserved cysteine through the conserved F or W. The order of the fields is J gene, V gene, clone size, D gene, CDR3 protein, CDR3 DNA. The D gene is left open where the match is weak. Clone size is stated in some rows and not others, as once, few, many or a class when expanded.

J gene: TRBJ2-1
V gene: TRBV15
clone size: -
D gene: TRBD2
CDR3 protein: CATSRLAGVGGNEQFF
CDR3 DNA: TGTGCCACCAGCAGATTAGCGGGGGTGGGGGGAAATGAGCAGTTCTTC

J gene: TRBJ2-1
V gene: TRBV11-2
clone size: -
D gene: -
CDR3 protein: CASSQTREYNEQFF
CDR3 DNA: TGTGCCAGCAGCCAGACAAGGGAGTACAATGAGCAGTTCTTC

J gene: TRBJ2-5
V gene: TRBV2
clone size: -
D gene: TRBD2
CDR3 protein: CASSLLPGLGETQYF
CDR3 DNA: TGTGCCAGCAGTCTTCTCCCTGGACTAGGGGAGACCCAGTACTTC

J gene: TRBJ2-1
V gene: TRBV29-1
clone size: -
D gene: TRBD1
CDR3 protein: CSGTGPRYNEQFF
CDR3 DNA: TGCAGCGGGACAGGCCCGCGGTACAATGAGCAGTTCTTC

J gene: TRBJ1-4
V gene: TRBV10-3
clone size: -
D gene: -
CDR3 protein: CAISESGSEKLFF
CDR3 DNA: TGTGCCATCAGTGAGTCCGGCTCTGAAAAACTGTTTTTT

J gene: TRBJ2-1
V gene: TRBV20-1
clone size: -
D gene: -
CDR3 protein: CSAMPSSVNEQFF
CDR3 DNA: TGCAGTGCTATGCCTAGCTCGGTCAATGAGCAGTTCTTC

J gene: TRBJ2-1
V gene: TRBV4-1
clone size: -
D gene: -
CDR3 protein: CASSQEAAPGDEQFF
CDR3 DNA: TGCGCCAGCAGCCAAGAGGCGGCCCCCGGGGATGAGCAGTTCTTC

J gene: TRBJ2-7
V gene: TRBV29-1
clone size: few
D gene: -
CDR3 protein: CSAAGRSYEQYF
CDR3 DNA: TGCAGCGCCGCGGGACGTTCATACGAGCAGTACTTC

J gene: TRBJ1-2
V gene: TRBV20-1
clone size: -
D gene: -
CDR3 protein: CSARGGRDYGYTF
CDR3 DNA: TGCAGTGCTAGAGGGGGGCGCGACTATGGCTACACCTTC

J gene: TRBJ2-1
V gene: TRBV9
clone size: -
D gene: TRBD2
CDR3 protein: CASSAPLDGSGGIEQFF
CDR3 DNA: TGTGCCAGCAGCGCCCCCCTAGACGGTAGCGGGGGAATTGAGCAGTTCTTC

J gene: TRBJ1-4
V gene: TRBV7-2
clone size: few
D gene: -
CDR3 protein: CASSVGGSDEKLFF
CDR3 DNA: TGTGCCAGCAGCGTCGGGGGATCGGATGAAAAACTGTTTTTT

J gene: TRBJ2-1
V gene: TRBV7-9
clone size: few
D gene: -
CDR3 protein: CASSPTDPGEQFF
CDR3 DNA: TGTGCCAGCAGCCCGACAGACCCTGGGGAGCAGTTCTTC

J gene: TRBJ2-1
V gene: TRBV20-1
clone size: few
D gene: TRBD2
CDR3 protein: CSASSGTSGYNEQFF
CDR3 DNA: TGCAGTGCTAGTTCCGGGACTAGTGGGTACAATGAGCAGTTCTTC

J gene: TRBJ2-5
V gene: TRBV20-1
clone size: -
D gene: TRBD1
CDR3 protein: CSATTRQGAGETRYF
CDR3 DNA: TGCAGTGCTACGACTCGACAGGGGGCGGGAGAGACCCGGTACTTC

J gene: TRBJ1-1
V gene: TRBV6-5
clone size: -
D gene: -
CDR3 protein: CASSYSEVPLSTEAFF
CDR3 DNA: TGTGCCAGCAGTTACTCTGAGGTCCCGCTAAGCACTGAAGCTTTCTTT

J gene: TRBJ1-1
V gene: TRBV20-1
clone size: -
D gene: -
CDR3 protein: CSARDPVRQTMFDEAFF
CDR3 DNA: TGCAGTGCTAGAGACCCGGTGCGACAGACGATGTTTGATGAAGCTTTCTTT

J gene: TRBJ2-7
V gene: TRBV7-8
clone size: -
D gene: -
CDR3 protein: CASSQLRDYEQYF
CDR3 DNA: TGTGCCAGCAGCCAACTCAGGGACTACGAGCAGTACTTC

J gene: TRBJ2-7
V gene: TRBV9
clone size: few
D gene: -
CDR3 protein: CASSVAGHHTYEQYF
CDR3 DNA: TGTGCCAGCAGCGTAGCGGGGCACCATACCTACGAGCAGTACTTC

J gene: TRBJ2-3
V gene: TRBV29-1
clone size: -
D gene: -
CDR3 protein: CSADTGTTDTQYF
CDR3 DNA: TGCAGCGCAGATACAGGGACCACAGATACGCAGTATTTT

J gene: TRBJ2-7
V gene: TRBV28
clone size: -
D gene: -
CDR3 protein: CASSLDGWESYEQYF
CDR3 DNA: TGTGCCAGCAGTCTGGACGGCTGGGAGTCCTACGAGCAGTACTTC

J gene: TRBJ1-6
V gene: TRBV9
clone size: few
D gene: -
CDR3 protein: CASSEPGGSPLHF
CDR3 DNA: TGTGCCAGCAGCGAGCCCGGGGGATCACCCCTCCACTTT

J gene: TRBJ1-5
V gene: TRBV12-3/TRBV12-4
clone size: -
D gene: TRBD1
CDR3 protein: CASSMTGQVQPQHF
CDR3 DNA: TGTGCCAGCAGTATGACAGGGCAAGTTCAGCCCCAGCATTTT

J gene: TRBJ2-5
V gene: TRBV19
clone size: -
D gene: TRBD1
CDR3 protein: CASSTGQGGGYQETQYF
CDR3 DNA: TGTGCCAGTTCTACGGGACAGGGAGGAGGTTACCAAGAGACCCAGTACTTC

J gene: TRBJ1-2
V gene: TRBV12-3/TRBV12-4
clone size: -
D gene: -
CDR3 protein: CASRGSGGYTF
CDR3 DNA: TGTGCCAGCAGGGGGTCGGGTGGCTACACCTTC

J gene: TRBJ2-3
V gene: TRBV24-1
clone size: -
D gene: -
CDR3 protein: CATRYEGPDTQYF
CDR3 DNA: TGTGCCACCAGGTATGAGGGCCCAGATACGCAGTATTTT

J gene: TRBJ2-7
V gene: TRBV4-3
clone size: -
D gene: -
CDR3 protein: CASSLEYRGEQYF
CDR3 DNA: TGCGCCAGCAGCCTTGAGTACCGTGGGGAGCAGTACTTC

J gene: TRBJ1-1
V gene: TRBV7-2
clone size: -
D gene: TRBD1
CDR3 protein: CASSTDRVNTEAFF
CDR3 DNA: TGTGCCAGCAGCACTGACAGGGTGAACACTGAAGCTTTCTTT

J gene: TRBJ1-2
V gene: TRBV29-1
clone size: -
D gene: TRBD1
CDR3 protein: CSVRGFERGYTF
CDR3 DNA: TGCAGCGTCAGGGGGTTCGAAAGAGGCTACACCTTC

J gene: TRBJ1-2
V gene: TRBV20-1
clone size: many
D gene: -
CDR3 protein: CSARGGLDYGYTF
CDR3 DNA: TGCAGTGCTAGGGGGGGATTGGACTATGGCTACACCTTC

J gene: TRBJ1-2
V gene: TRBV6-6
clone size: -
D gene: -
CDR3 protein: CASTFTPRHNYGYTF
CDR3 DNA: TGTGCCAGCACATTTACTCCCCGTCACAACTATGGCTACACCTTC

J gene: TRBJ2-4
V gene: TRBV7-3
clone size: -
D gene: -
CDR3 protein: CASSPGGAIAKNIQYF
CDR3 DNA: TGTGCCAGCAGCCCTGGGGGGGCCATAGCCAAAAACATTCAGTACTTC

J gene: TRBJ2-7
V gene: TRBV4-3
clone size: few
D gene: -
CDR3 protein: CASSQDFGHYEQYF
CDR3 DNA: TGCGCCAGCAGCCAAGATTTCGGGCACTACGAGCAGTACTTC

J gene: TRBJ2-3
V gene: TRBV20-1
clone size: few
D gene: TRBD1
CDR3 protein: CSAHRGPDTQYF
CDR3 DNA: TGCAGTGCTCACAGGGGCCCAGATACGCAGTATTTT

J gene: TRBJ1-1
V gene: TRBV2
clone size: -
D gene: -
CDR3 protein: CASSSFGGPNTEAFF
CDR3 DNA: TGTGCCAGCAGCTCCTTTGGGGGACCGAACACTGAAGCTTTCTTT

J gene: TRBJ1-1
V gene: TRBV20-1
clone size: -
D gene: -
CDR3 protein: CSARGSLNTEAFF
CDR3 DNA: TGCAGTGCGAGGGGCTCTTTGAACACTGAAGCTTTCTTT

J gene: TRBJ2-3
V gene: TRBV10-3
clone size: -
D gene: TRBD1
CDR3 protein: CAIRPDRGARTLTQYF
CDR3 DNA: TGTGCCATCAGACCGGACAGGGGCGCCCGCACCCTTACGCAGTATTTT

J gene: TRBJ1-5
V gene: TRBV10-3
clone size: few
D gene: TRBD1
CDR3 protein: CAISPGQGDQPQHF
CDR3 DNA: TGTGCCATCAGCCCGGGACAGGGCGATCAGCCCCAGCATTTT

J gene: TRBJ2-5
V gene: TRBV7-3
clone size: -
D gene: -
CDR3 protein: CASGSPGDLGETQYF
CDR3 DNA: TGTGCCAGCGGCTCGCCCGGGGACTTGGGGGAGACCCAGTACTTC

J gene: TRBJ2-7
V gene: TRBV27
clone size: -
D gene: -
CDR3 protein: CASSGTTNSYEQYF
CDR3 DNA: TGTGCCAGCAGTGGGACAACCAACTCCTACGAGCAGTACTTC

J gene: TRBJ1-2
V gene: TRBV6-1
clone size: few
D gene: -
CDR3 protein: CASSDPAEYYGYTF
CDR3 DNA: TGTGCCAGCAGTGACCCCGCAGAATACTATGGCTACACCTTC

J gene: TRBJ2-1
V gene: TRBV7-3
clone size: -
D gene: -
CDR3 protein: CASSWTPANEQFF
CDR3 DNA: TGTGCCAGCAGCTGGACTCCCGCGAATGAGCAGTTCTTC

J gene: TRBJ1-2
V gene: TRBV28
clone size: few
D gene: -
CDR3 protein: CASLDSNYGYTF
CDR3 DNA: TGTGCCAGCCTCGACAGCAACTATGGCTACACCTTC

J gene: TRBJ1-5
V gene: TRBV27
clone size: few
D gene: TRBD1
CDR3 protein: CASSSIGQGSQPQHF
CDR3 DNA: TGTGCCAGCAGTTCTATCGGACAGGGGAGTCAGCCCCAGCATTTT

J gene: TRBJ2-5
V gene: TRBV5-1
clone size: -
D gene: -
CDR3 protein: CASSLVPEETQYF
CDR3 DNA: TGCGCCAGCAGCTTGGTACCCGAAGAGACCCAGTACTTC

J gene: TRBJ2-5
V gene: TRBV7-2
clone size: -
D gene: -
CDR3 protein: CASSSGPSPETQYF
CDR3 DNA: TGTGCCAGCAGCTCCGGGCCCTCCCCAGAGACCCAGTACTTC

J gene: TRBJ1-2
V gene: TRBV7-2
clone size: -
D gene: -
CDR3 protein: CASSLHGAKSGYTF
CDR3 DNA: TGTGCCAGCAGCTTACACGGGGCTAAGAGCGGCTACACCTTC

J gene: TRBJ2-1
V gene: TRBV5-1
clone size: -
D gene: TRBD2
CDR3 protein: CASSKTSGGASSYNEQFF
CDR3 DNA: TGCGCCAGCAGCAAAACTAGCGGGGGGGCGAGCTCCTACAATGAGCAGTTCTTC

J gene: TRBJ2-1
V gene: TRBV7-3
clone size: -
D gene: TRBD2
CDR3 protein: CASSLNGLAGISYNEQFF
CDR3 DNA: TGTGCCAGCAGCTTAAACGGACTAGCGGGGATATCCTACAATGAGCAGTTCTTC

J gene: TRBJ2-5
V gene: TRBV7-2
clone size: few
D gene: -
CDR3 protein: CASSLVSSIGETQYF
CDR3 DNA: TGTGCCAGCAGCTTAGTTAGCAGCATTGGAGAGACCCAGTACTTC

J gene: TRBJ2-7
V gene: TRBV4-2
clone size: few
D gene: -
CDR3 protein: CASSQTTLDSYEQYF
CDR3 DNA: TGTGCCAGCAGCCAAACAACTCTCGACAGTTACGAGCAGTACTTC

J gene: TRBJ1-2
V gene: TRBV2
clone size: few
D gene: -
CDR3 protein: CASSPPALYYGYTF
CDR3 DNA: TGTGCCAGCAGTCCTCCCGCCCTCTACTATGGCTACACCTTC

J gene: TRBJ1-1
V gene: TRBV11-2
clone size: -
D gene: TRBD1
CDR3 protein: CASSFRRDRVSENTEAFF
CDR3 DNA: TGTGCCAGCAGCTTTAGGCGGGACAGGGTATCCGAGAACACTGAAGCTTTCTTT

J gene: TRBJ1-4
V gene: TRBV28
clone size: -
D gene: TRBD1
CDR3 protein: CASTIPGTAGEKLFF
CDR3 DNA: TGTGCCAGCACTATCCCCGGGACAGCAGGTGAAAAGCTGTTTTTT

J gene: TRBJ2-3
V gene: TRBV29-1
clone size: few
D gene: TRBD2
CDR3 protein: CSVVAGGRTDTQYF
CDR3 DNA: TGCAGCGTTGTGGCGGGGGGGCGCACAGATACGCAGTATTTT

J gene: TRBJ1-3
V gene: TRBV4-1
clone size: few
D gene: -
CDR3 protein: CASSRDVTSQGGNTIYF
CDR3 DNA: TGCGCCAGCAGCCGCGATGTCACCTCTCAAGGGGGAAACACCATATATTTT